This record looks at one T cell receptor beta chain sequence and its context. These data belong to a study of blood T cell repertoires in COVID-19. This CDR3 comprises 16 residues. The germline CDR1 and CDR2 sequences are SGHNT and YENEEA. Trimming shortened V by 8 bases and J by 1 base, and 18 bases separated the two germline ends. Only in-frame clones appear in the TCRdb table, and some are missing; sequencing was by immunoSEQ multiplex PCR. This sample yields 200,000 to 300,000 clones, of which around 85% are seen a single time; roughly 6.4% belongs to the top ten. The receptor was derived from a woman in her sixties or seventies with active or convalescent COVID-19. The V call is TRBV11-3, the J call TRBJ2-1; D is perhaps TRBD2 (6 bases). The sample was peripheral blood. The DNA for the CDR3 is TGTGCCAGCGCACTTTACGGGACTTTATCCTACAATGAGCAGTTCTTC. Amino acid sequence: CASALYGTLSYNEQFF. The full variable domain, with the rest looked up from reference TRBV11-3 and TRBJ2-1, is EAGVVQSPRYKIIEKKQPVAFWCNPISGHNTLYWYLQNLGQGPELLIRYENEEAVDDSQLPKDRFSAERLKGVDSTLKIQPAELGDSAVYLCASALYGTLSYNEQFFGPGTRLTVL.